The 12 T cell receptor beta chains reported below all come from one sample, sequenced in a study of T cell responses to AZD1222 COVID-19 vaccine. Here immunoSEQ multiplex PCR was the method, and the copy in TCRdb shows in-frame clones only, minus some. The table records 100,000 or so clones, about nine tenths of them present only once. The source material was peripheral blood, sampled on day 0 of AZD1222 vaccination. The receptor source for this set is an adult in good health.

The chain has TRBV19 and TRBJ2-6; D may be TRBD2 (6 bases). Germline V gene sequence: CDR1 LNHDA, CDR2 SQIVND (reference sequence). The V end was cut by 3 bases, the J end by 0 bases, with 9 bases between. The CDR3 loop spans 16 amino acids. The CDR3 reads CASSMEGNSGANVLTF. DNA for the CDR3: TGTGCCAGTAGTATGGAGGGTAACTCTGGGGCCAACGTCCTGACTTTC.

The chain links TRBV28 to TRBJ2-7; 7 bases match TRBD1. Germline CDR1 and CDR2: MDHEN and SYDVKM. The CDR3 spans 13 residues. V dropped 0 bases and J dropped 7; count of bases not matched to a gene: 3. In DNA, the CDR3 is TGTGCCAGCAGTTTATGGACAGGGCATGAGCAGTACTTC. It specifies CASSLWTGHEQYF.

DNA of the CDR3: TGTGCCAGCAGTCCCACTAGCGGGAGTATTGGTGAGCAGTTCTTC. Translating it yields CASSPTSGSIGEQFF. The V gene is TRBV27, the J gene TRBJ2-1, with 11 positions matching TRBD2. The CDR3 extends over 15 amino acids. The ends lost 5 bases at V and 9 bases at J; junction bases unmatched: 9. Germline V gene data show CDR1 as MNHEY and CDR2 as SMNVEV (reference sequence).

The chain links TRBV4-1 to TRBJ2-5; 7 bases map to TRBD2. Germline CDR1 and CDR2: MGHRA and YSYEKL. V dropped 0 bases and J dropped 5; count of bases not matched to a gene: 3. There are 14 residues in the CDR3. DNA of the CDR3: TGCGCCAGCAGCCAAGAGGGAGGGTTGGAGACCCAGTACTTC. Its protein product is CASSQEGGLETQYF.

There are a few counts of this clone. The rearrangement links TRBV7-9 to TRBJ2-2; tentatively, D is TRBD1 (6 bases). The CDR3 totals 13 residues. Germline CDR1 reads SEHNR; CDR2 reads FQNEAQ (reference sequence). V lost 7 bases and J lost 1, with 7 bases in between. The CDR3, as DNA: TGTGCCAGCATCAGGGGGAACACCGGGGAGCTGTTTTTT. Translating gives CASIRGNTGELFF.

This clone is a singleton in its sample. The chain joins TRBV11-1 to TRBJ1-4; possibly TRBD1 for D (6 bases). The V gene's germline CDR1 is SGHAT and CDR2 FQDESV (reference sequence). V was clipped by 4 bases and J by 4 bases, with 13 bases between them. This CDR3 spans 15 amino acids. The CDR3 nucleotides are TGTGCCAGCAGCTCCACCGGGACAAATAATGAAAAACTGTTTTTT. Translating gives CASSSTGTNNEKLFF.

In this sample, this clone turned up a few times. The V gene is TRBV21-1, the J gene TRBJ2-7; the table's D call TRBD2 went unverified against the DNA. TRBV21-1 is a documented pseudogene. The CDR3 totals 16 residues. The CDR3 loop reads CASSKATRSVAYEQYF. CDR3 DNA: TGTGCCAGCAGCAAAGCCACCCGTAGCGTAGCCTACGAGCAGTACTTC.

The chain recombines TRBV6-1 with TRBJ2-6, with D perhaps TRBD1 or TRBD2 (5 bases each). CDR3 length: 14 residues. Germline V gene data show CDR1 as MNHNS and CDR2 as SASEGT. Deletions cut 3 bases from V and 2 bases from J, with 5 bases between. CDR3: CASSEGAGANVLTF. The DNA for the CDR3 is TGTGCCAGCAGTGAGGGGGCTGGGGCCAACGTCCTGACTTTC.

V is TRBV9 and J is TRBJ2-5; a weak D match, TRBD1 (5 bases). This CDR3 contains 14 residues. V dropped 4 bases and J dropped 4 bases, with 14 bases sitting between them. From germline, CDR1 is SGDLS and CDR2 YYNGEE. This chain's CDR3 is CASSLKGLGETQYF. CDR3 nucleotide sequence: TGTGCCAGCAGCCTCAAGGGGCTGGGAGAGACCCAGTACTTC.

This clone has a single count. The gene calls are TRBV4-1 and TRBJ2-1; 10 bases fit TRBD2. CDR3 length equals 15 residues. With V trimmed by 4 bases and J by 7 bases, 7 bases remained unmatched. Germline V CDR1 and CDR2: MGHRA, YSYEKL. Written as DNA, the CDR3 is TGCGCCAGCAGCCTGGGACTAGCGAACCCTAATGAGCAGTTCTTC. It specifies CASSLGLANPNEQFF.

V and J are TRBV7-9 and TRBJ1-5; maybe TRBD1 (5 bases). The V gene's germline CDR1 is SEHNR and CDR2 FQNEAQ (reference sequence). V was pared by 5 bases and J by 12 bases, with 17 bases between. This CDR3 is built from 13 residues. This chain's CDR3 is CASSRDGIVDQHF. In DNA form, the CDR3 reads TGTGCCAGCAGCAGGGACGGGATCGTCGACCAGCATTTT.

This clone was seen once. V and J are TRBV30 and TRBJ2-3, with D possibly matching TRBD2 (6 bases). Trimming pared 3 bases from V and 8 bases from J, leaving 15 bases between. The length of the CDR3 is 13 residues. Germline CDR1 reads GTSNPN; CDR2 reads SVGIG (reference sequence). The CDR3 sequence: CAWSTLASATQYF. In nucleotides, the CDR3 is TGTGCCTGGAGCACATTGGCTAGCGCTACGCAGTATTTT.